This TCR beta chain derives from a study of PD-L1 blockade in urothelial cancer. Time point given: pretreatment peripheral blood. Trimming pared 5 bases from V and 4 bases from J, leaving 17 bases between. Germline V gene data show CDR1 as MNHEY and CDR2 as SVGAGI. The CDR3 contains 15 residues. Clones were read by immunoSEQ multiplex PCR, and TCRdb kept only the in-frame ones, dropping some. Altogether 60,000 or so clones are present, about 85% being singletons, with the ten largest covering 15% to 19%. Sample: PBMCs, taken around atezolizumab (anti-PD-L1) treatment. The receptor was isolated from a man in his sixties or seventies with urothelial cancer. The genes are TRBV6-5 and TRBJ1-1; D is unclear. The CDR3 nucleotides are TGTGCCAGCAGTGCTACTCTTGACATATCCACTGAAGCTTTCTTT. This encodes CASSATLDISTEAFF.